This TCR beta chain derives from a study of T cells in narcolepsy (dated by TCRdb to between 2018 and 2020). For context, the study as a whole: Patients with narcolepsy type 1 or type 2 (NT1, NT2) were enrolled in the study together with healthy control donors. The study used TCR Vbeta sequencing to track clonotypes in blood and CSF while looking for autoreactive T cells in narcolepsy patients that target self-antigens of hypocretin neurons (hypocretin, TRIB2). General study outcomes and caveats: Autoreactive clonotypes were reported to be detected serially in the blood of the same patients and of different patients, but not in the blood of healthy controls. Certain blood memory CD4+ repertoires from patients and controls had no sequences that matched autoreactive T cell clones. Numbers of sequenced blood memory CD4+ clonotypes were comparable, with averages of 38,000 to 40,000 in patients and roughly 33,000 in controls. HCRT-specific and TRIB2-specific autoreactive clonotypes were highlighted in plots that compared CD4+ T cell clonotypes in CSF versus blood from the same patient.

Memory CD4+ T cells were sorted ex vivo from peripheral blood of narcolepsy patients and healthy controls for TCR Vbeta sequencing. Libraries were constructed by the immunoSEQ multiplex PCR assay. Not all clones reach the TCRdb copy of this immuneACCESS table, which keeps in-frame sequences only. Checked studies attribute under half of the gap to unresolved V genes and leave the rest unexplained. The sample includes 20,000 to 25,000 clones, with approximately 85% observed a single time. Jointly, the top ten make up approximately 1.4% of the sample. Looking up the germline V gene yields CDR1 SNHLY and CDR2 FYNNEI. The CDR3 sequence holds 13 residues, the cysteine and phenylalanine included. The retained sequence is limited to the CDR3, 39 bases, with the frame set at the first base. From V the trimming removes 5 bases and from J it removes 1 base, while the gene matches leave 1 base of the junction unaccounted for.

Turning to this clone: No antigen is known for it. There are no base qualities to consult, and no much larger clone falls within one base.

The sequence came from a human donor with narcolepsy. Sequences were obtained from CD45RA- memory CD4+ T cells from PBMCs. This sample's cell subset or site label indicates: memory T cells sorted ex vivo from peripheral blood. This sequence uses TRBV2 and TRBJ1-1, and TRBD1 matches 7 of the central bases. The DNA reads TGTGCCAGCAGTCGACAGGGGAACACTGAAGCTTTCTTT. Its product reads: CASSRQGNTEAFF. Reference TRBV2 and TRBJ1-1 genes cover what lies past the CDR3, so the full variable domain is EPEVTQTPSHQVTQMGQEVILRCVPISNHLYFYWYRQILGQKVEFLVSFYNNEISEKSEIFDDQFSVERPDGSNFTLKIRSTKLEDSAMYFCASSRQGNTEAFFGQGTRLTVV.